The 7 T cell receptor beta chains listed next were all sequenced from one sample in a study of blood T cell repertoires in COVID-19 (dated by TCRdb to about 2020). The receptor library was made with the immunoSEQ multiplex PCR assay. Here the immuneACCESS table is served through TCRdb, limited to in-frame sequences with V and J called. Missing clones are a known gap in these copies; in checked studies unresolved V genes cover under half, and the rest lacks a known reason. The sample contains about 91,000 clones, around 90% of them found a single time. Clones ranked in the top ten supply 7.5% to 10% of the sample. The sample comprised peripheral blood. Receptors were obtained from a woman in her seventies with acute or convalescent COVID-19.

This clone is judged medium-sized (0.01 to 0.1%). The chain couples TRBV6-5 to TRBJ1-2; D is perhaps TRBD1 (5 bases). This CDR3 has 15 residues. CDR1 MNHEY and CDR2 SVGAGI come from the germline V gene. V dropped 6 bases and J dropped 4 bases, with 18 bases sitting between them. The CDR3 DNA reads TGTGCCAGCAGCCTAGACAGTTCATCGATCTATGGCTACACCTTC. Its protein is CASSLDSSSIYGYTF.

This chain connects TRBV4-1 to TRBJ2-1, with TRBD1 identical over 11 bases. Germline V lookup: CDR1 MGHRA, CDR2 YSYEKL. The CDR3 contains 17 residues. Unmatched junction bases numbered 8, after V lost 0 bases and J lost 7 bases. The CDR3, as DNA: TGCGCCAGCAGCCAAGATCCCGGGACAGGGGGTTGGAATGAGCAGTTCTTC. This codes for CASSQDPGTGGWNEQFF.

The rearrangement links TRBV2 to TRBJ1-5; D not resolved. The V gene's germline CDR1 is SNHLY and CDR2 FYNNEI. CDR3 length: 14 residues. V was pared by 2 bases and J by 6 bases, with 11 bases between. In DNA form, the CDR3 reads TGTGCCAGCAGTGAATGGAGCGAAAGTCAGCCCCAGCATTTT. Protein: CASSEWSESQPQHF.

V usage is TRBV6-5 and J usage is TRBJ1-1; 7 bases fit TRBD1. V gave up 6 bases and J gave up 5 bases; unmatched junction bases: 12. The CDR3 length is 15 residues. CDR1 MNHEY and CDR2 SVGAGI come from the germline V gene. The CDR3 coding sequence is TGTGCCAGCAGAAAAGGGACAGCGGTAGGTACTGAAGCTTTCTTT. Its translation is CASRKGTAVGTEAFF.

The rearrangement links TRBV27 to TRBJ2-1; 10 bases are a match to TRBD2. This CDR3 region has 18 residues. Germline assignment: CDR1 MNHEY and CDR2 SMNVEV (reference sequence). With 7 bases clipped from V and 3 bases from J, the junction kept 15 bases outside the gene matches. Here the CDR3 reads CASKLSPLGLANYNEQFF. In DNA, the CDR3 is TGTGCCAGCAAACTTTCACCCTTGGGACTAGCGAACTACAATGAGCAGTTCTTC.

The chain joins TRBV5-1 to TRBJ1-2, with D uncertain. CDR3 length: 14 amino acids. The V end was cut by 4 bases, the J end by 3 bases, with 13 bases between. Germline V lookup: CDR1 SGHRS, CDR2 YFSETQ. As DNA, the CDR3 is TGCGCCAGCAGCCCCGGGGAGGGCCACTATGGCTACACCTTC. Translated: CASSPGEGHYGYTF.

The rearrangement links TRBV5-8 to TRBJ1-3; possible D gene TRBD1, 6 bases. The CDR3 runs 15 residues. Trimming removed 0 bases from V and 4 bases from J, with 11 bases in between. Germline CDR1 SGHTS, CDR2 YDEGEE. This CDR3 reads CASSLALGGGNTIYF. CDR3 nucleotide sequence: TGTGCCAGCAGCTTGGCCTTAGGGGGAGGAAACACCATATATTTT.